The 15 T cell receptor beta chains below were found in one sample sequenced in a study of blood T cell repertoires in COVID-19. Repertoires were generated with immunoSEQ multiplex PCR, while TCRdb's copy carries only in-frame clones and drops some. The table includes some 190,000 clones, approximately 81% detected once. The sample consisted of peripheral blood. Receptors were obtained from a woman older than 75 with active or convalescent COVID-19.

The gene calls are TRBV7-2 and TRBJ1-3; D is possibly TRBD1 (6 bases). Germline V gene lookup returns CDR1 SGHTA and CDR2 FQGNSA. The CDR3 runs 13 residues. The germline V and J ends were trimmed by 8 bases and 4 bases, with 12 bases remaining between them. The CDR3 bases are TGTGCCAGCTCCCAGGGGCGGGGAAACACCATATATTTT. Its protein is CASSQGRGNTIYF.

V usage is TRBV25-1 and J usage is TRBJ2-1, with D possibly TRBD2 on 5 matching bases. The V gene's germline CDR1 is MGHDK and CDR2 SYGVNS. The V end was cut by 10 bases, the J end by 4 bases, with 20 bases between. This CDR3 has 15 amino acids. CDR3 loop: CATEGGLKLYNEQFF. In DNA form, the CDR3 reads TGTGCCACCGAAGGCGGACTCAAACTTTACAATGAGCAGTTCTTC.

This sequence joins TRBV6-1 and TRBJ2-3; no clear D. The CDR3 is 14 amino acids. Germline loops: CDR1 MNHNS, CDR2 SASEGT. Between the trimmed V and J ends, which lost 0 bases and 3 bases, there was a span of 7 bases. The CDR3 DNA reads TGTGCCAGCAGTGAAGCTCATCAGACAGATACGCAGTATTTT. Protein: CASSEAHQTDTQYF.

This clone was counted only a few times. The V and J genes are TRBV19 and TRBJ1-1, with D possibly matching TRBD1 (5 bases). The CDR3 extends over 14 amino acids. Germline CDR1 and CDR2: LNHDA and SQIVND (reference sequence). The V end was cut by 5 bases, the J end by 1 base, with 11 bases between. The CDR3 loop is CASSWRGRNTEAFF. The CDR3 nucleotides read TGTGCCAGTAGTTGGCGGGGACGGAACACTGAAGCTTTCTTT.

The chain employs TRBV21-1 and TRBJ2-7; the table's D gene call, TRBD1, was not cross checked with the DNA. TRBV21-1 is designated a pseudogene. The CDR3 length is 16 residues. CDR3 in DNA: TGTGCCAGCAGCAAAGTTACGACAGGAAAAACCTACGAGCAGTACTTC. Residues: CASSKVTTGKTYEQYF.

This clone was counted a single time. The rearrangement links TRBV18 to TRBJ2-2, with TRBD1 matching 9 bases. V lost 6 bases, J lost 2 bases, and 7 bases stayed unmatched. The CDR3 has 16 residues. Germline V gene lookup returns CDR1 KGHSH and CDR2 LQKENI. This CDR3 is CASSLQGASNTGELFF. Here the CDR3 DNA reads TGTGCCAGCTCTTTACAGGGGGCCTCCAACACCGGGGAGCTGTTTTTT. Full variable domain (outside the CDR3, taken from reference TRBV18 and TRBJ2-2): NAGVMQNPRHLVRRRGQEARLRCSPMKGHSHVYWYRQLPEEGLKFMVYLQKENIIDESGMPKERFSAEFPKEGPSILRIQQVVRGDSAAYFCASSLQGASNTGELFFGEGSRLTVL.

The CDR3 DNA sequence: TGTGCCACTTCAAGGGCCGGGGGCAATCAGCCCCAGCATTTT. Translating gives CATSRAGGNQPQHF. The chain has TRBV19 and TRBJ1-5; D call uncertain. Trimming stripped 10 bases from V and 2 bases from J, with 15 bases between. There are 14 residues in the CDR3. CDR1 is LNHDA and CDR2 is SQIVND in the germline V gene (reference sequence).

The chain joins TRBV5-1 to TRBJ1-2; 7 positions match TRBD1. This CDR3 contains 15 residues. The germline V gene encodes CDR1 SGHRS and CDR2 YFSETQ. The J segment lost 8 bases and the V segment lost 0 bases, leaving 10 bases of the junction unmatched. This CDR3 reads CASSLDSGQISGYTF. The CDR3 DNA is TGCGCCAGCAGCTTGGACTCGGGACAGATATCGGGCTACACCTTC.

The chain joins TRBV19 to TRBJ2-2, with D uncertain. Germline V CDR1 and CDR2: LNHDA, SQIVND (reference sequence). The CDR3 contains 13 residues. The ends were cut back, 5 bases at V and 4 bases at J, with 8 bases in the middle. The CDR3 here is CASSVSLTGELFF. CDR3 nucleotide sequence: TGTGCCAGTAGTGTTAGCCTCACCGGGGAGCTGTTTTTT.

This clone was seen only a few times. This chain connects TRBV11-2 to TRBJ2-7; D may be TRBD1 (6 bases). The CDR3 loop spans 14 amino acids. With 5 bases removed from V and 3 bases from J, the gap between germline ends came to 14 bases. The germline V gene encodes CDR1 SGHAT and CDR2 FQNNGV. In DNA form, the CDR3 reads TGTGCCAGCAGCCTGGGTGGGGGCTTCTACGAGCAGTACTTC. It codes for CASSLGGGFYEQYF.

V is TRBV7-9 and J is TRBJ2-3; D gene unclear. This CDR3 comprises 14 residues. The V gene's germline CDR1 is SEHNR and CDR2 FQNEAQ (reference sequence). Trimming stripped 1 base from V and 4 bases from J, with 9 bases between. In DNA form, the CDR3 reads TGTGCCAGCAGCTTAGTGAGCAGCGCAGATACGCAGTATTTT. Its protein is CASSLVSSADTQYF.

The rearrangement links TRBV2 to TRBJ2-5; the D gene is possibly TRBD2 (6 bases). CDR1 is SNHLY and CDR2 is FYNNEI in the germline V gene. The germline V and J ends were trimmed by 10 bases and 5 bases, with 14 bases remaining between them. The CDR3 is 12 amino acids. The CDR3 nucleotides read TGTGCCACGGAGGACTACCTGGAGACCCAGTACTTC. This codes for CATEDYLETQYF.

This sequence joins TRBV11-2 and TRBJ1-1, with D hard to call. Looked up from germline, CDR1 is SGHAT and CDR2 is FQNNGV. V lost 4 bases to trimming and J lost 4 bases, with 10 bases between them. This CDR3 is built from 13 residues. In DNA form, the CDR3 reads TGTGCCAGCAGCTGGACTGTTTCCACTGAAGCTTTCTTT. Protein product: CASSWTVSTEAFF.

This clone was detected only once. CDR3 protein: CASSLAGNGELFF. As DNA, the CDR3 is TGCGCCAGCAGCTTGGCCGGGAACGGGGAGCTGTTTTTT. This chain joins TRBV5-1 and TRBJ2-2; weak D call: TRBD2 (5 bases). Germline V gene lookup returns CDR1 SGHRS and CDR2 YFSETQ. The V end was cut by 0 bases, the J end by 7 bases, with 7 bases between. This CDR3 has 13 amino acids.

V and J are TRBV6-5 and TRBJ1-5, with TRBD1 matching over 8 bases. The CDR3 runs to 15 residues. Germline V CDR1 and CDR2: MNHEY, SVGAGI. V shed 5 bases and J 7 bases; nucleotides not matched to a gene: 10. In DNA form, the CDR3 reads TGTGCCAGCAGTCCCCGGACAGGGACTGGCCAGCCCCAGCATTTT. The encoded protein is CASSPRTGTGQPQHF.